This T cell receptor beta chain originates from a study of CD8 T cells in ankylosing spondylitis. Broader study findings: Previously reported in reactive arthritis synovial fluid and blood were some of the motif variants. Disease-linked clones had a CD8+ phenotype and relatively low frequency in peripheral blood. Significant enrichment of disease-linked clones was reportedly seen in matched ankylosing spondylitis synovial fluid.

CDR1 is SGHTA, CDR2 FQGNSA, per germline. V lost 4 bases to trimming and J lost 2 bases; unmatched junction nucleotides: 5. There are 15 residues in the CDR3. This clonotype was detected many times. Its antigen is still unknown. The TCR beta libraries were generated through quantitative 5'-RACE incorporating molecular barcodes. TCRdb fed the 5' RACE reads into MiXCR, producing one record per CDR3 protein. The profile shows approximately 200,000 distinct CDR3 sequences, 10% to 15% of them singletons. This sequence joins TRBV7-2 and TRBJ2-3; 8 nucleotides line up with TRBD2. Sequences were obtained from blood, either unsorted or a sorted T cell fraction (not recorded which). The sequence was collected from a female donor with ankylosing spondylitis or in good health (not recorded which). DNA for the CDR3: TGTGCCAGCAGCTCCGGGACTAGATACACAGATACGCAGTATTTT. Residues: CASSSGTRYTDTQYF.